The 3 T cell receptor beta chains below were found in one sample sequenced in a study of T cells expressing NK-cell markers. TCRdb reprocessed the 5' RACE reads and reports one entry per CDR3 protein, with no DNA. The table for this sample gives a few hundred thousand distinct CDR3 sequences. Sequencing was carried out using blood T cells: a sorted CD56 or NKG2C T cell subset, CD4+ or CD8+ T cells, or bulk PBMC T cells (not recorded which). The receptors were gathered from a man aged 18-75 years in good health.

The rearrangement joins TRBV10-3 to TRBJ2-1. Germline assignment: CDR1 ENHRY and CDR2 SYGVKD. The CDR3 consists of 11 residues. CDR3 region: CAISHDSEQFF.

V is TRBV30 and J is TRBJ1-1; no DNA is available, so the TRBD1 call from TCRdb remains unchecked. Germline V lookup: CDR1 GTSNPN, CDR2 SVGIG (reference sequence). The CDR3 contains 13 residues. Here the CDR3 reads CAWRGQPNTEAFF. The whole variable domain, filled in from reference TRBV30 and TRBJ1-1, reads SQTIHQWPATLVQPVGSPLSLECTVEGTSNPNLYWYRQAAGRGLQLLFYSVGIGQISSEVPQNLSASRPQDRQFILSSKKLLLSDSGFYLCAWRGQPNTEAFFGQGTRLTVV.

The chain joins TRBV5-6 to TRBJ2-7; the D call of TRBD1 rests on TCRdb alone, since no DNA is present to check it. Per germline, CDR1 SGHDT and CDR2 YYEEEE. The CDR3 consists of 14 residues. The CDR3 sequence: CASSARGHTYEQYF.